This entry lists 3 T cell receptor beta chains sequenced from one sample in a study of identical twins. TCRdb re-derived calls from the 5' RACE reads in MiXCR, one entry per CDR3 protein. The table has some 1,600,000 distinct CDR3 sequences, 32% seen once. The source material was cord blood. The receptors were gathered from a newborn girl in good health.

The chain recombines TRBV7-9 with TRBJ2-3, with D perhaps TRBD1 or TRBD2 (5 bases each). The V end lost 6 bases, the J end lost 6 bases, and 22 bases lay between the germline ends. Germline CDR1 reads SEHNR; CDR2 reads FQNEAQ (reference sequence). The CDR3 extends over 16 amino acids. CDR3 sequence reads: CASSKKKWGFADTQYF. In DNA form, the CDR3 reads TGTGCCAGCAGTAAGAAGAAGTGGGGGTTCGCGGATACGCAGTATTTT.

This clonotype was seen a few times. This rearrangement joins TRBV11-2 to TRBJ2-3; no clear D. Germline values: CDR1 SGHAT, CDR2 FQNNGV. This CDR3 contains 15 residues. V lost 0 bases, J lost 2 bases, and 9 bases lay in between. CDR3 sequence (DNA): TGTGCCAGCAGCTTAGATGGGATCGCCACAGATACGCAGTATTTT. Translation: CASSLDGIATDTQYF.

This clonotype was detected many times. This chain uses TRBV6-6 with TRBJ2-4; D perhaps matches TRBD1 (6 bases). The ends were cut back, 5 bases at V and 11 bases at J, with 10 bases in the middle. CDR1 and CDR2 from the germline V gene are MNHNY and SVGAGI (reference sequence). The CDR3 is 11 amino acids. CDR3 sequence: CASSTGTVQYF. The CDR3 nucleotides read TGTGCCAGCAGTACAGGGACGGTTCAGTACTTC.